This T cell receptor (beta chain) derives from a study of T cells expressing NK-cell markers. Findings and caveats of the study: The share of CD8+ T cells held by dominant NKG2C+ clonotypes was about 1.0-7.5% in several donors.

In the case of this clonotype: Its antigen remains unknown.

With the 5' RACE reads reprocessed, TCRdb shows one record per CDR3 protein and no DNA. This sample's table reports over 250,000 distinct CDR3 sequences. The CDR3 totals 15 residues. The germline CDR1 and CDR2 sequences are KGHSH and LQKENI. The rearrangement joins TRBV18 to TRBJ2-1; TCRdb's D gene call, TRBD1, goes unchecked for lack of DNA. The source is a woman aged 18-69 years in good health. Material for sequencing was blood T cells: a sorted CD56 or NKG2C T cell subset, CD4+ or CD8+ T cells, or bulk PBMC T cells (not recorded which). The CDR3 loop is CASSPRQGGGDEQFF.